Sequencing of this T cell receptor (beta chain) was carried out in a study of CD8+ T cells in alopecia areata. Study information: Affected scalp percentage determined the severity score of treated patients.

Germline V gene lookup returns CDR1 SQVTM and CDR2 ANQGSEA. The CDR3 consists of 15 residues. Trimming pared 0 bases from V and 5 bases from J, leaving 14 bases between. Extracted from the samples, RNA was reverse transcribed into cDNA to serve as the sequencing template. Here immunoSEQ multiplex PCR was the method, and the copy in TCRdb shows in-frame clones only, minus some. The sample has 90,000 or so clones, about 44% seen once; the top ten hold 18%. Sample treatment: oral pan-JAK inhibitor, 5-10 mg twice daily. This clonotype originated in a human donor with alopecia areata. The starting material was CD8+ T cells sorted from blood, obtained at week 24, from a patient treated with tofacitinib. This chain uses TRBV29-1 with TRBJ2-1, with a possible D match to TRBD1 (7 bases). The CDR3 sequence: CSVEDRRGLDNEQFF. For the CDR3, the DNA is TGCAGCGTTGAAGATCGGAGGGGGCTCGACAATGAGCAGTTCTTC.